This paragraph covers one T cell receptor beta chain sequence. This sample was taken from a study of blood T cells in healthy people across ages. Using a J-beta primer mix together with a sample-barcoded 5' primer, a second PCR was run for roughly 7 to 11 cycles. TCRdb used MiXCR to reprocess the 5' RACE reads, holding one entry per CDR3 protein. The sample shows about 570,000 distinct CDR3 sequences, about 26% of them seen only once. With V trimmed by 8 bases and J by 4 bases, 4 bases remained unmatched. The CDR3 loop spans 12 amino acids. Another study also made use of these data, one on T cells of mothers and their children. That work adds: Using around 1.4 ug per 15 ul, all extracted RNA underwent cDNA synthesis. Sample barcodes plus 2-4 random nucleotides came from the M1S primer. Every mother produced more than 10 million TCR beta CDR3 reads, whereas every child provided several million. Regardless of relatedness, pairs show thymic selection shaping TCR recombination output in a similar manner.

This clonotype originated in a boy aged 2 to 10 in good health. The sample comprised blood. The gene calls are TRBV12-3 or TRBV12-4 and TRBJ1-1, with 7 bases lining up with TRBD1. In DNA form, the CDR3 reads TGTGCCAGCCTCAGGGGGTTCACTGAAGCTTTCTTT. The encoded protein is CASLRGFTEAFF.